The sample holds one count of the clone carrying this TCR beta chain. Its antigen is undetermined. CDR3 length equals 14 residues. Germline CDR1 and CDR2: MDHEN and SYDVKM. The V segment lost 7 bases and the J segment 4 bases; nucleotides outside the gene matches: 5. Here immunoSEQ multiplex PCR was the method, and the copy in TCRdb shows in-frame clones only, minus some. In the table there are 60,000 to 75,000 clones, roughly nine tenths of which are singletons. The source of the sample is a study of PD-1 blockade in classical Hodgkin lymphoma. Study-level findings and limits: When nivolumab was started under 1 year after ASCT, patients were excluded. In newly diagnosed patients, baseline TCR diversity was reportedly below that of healthy donors.

Every patient relapsed after autologous stem cell transplantation, and brentuximab vedotin exposure varied. This material consisted of peripheral blood mononuclear cells (PBMCs), taken at baseline. The sequence was obtained from a human donor with classical Hodgkin lymphoma. V usage is TRBV28 and J usage is TRBJ2-2, with 8 bases identical to TRBD1. The CDR3 sequence: CASTHTGGTGELFF. CDR3 coding DNA: TGTGCCAGCACCCACACAGGGGGCACCGGGGAGCTGTTTTTT.